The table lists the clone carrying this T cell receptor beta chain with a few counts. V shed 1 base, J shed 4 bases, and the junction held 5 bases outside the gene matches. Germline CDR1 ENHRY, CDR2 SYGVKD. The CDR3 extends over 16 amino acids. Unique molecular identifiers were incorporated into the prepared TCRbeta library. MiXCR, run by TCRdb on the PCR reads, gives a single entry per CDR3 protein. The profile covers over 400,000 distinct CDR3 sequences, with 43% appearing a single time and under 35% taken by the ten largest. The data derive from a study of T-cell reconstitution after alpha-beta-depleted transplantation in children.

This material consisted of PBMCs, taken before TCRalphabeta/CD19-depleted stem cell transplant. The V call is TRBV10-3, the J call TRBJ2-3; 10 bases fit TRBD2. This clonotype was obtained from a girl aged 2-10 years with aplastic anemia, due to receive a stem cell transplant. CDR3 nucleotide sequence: TGTGCCATCAGTGAGTGGAGCGGGAGGGCCCCAGATACGCAGTATTTT. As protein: CAISEWSGRAPDTQYF.